The source of this T cell receptor (beta chain) is a study of beta chain features in type 1 diabetes. Study-level results: Still unanswered here is whether HLA type influences TCRB rearrangement.

The V end lost 3 bases, the J end lost 2 bases, and 13 bases lay between the germline ends. Germline V gene data show CDR1 as LGHNA and CDR2 as YSLEER. The CDR3 spans 15 residues. A remark on this clone: Its antigen remains unidentified.

Expressed TCRB transcripts got sequenced, as all isolated RNA was reverse transcribed. Naive, central memory and regulatory T cell samples came to a mean of approximately 4 million reads. The assay was immunoSEQ multiplex PCR, and TCRdb's table has in-frame clones only and misses some. The sample lists around 500,000 clones; more than 9.5% were seen once. The sequence was obtained from a woman under 30 in good health. The J gene is TRBJ2-5, the V gene TRBV4-3, with D unclear. Sequenced sample: naive CD4+ T cells from blood. DNA of the CDR3: TGCGCCAGCAGCCAGACCGGGTTGGGTCAAGAGACCCAGTACTTC. Translated, it gives CASSQTGLGQETQYF.